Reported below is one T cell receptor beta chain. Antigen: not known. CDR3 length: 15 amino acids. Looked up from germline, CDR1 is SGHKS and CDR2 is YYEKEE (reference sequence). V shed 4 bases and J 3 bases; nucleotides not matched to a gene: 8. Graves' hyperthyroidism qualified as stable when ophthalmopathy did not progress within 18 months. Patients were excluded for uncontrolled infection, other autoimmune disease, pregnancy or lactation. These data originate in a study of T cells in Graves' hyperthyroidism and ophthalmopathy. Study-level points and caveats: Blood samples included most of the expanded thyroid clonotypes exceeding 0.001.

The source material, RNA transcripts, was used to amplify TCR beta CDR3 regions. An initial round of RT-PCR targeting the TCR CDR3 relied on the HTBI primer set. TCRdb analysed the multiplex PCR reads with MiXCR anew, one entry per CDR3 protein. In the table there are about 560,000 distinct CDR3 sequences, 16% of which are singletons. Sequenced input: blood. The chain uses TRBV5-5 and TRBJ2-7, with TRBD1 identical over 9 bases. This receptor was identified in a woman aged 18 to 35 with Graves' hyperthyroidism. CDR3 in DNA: TGTGCCAGCAGCCCAACAGGGGGCAGGAACTACGAGCAGTACTTC. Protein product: CASSPTGGRNYEQYF.